This T cell receptor (beta chain) was observed in a study of CD4 T cells in relation to SARS-CoV-2 and coronaviruses. About the research overall: The restricting HLA molecule for shared crossreactive spike epitopes was mapped.

Unexposed donor CD4+ T cells date from about 2010-2019, before the COVID-19 pandemic. The cells were cultured for 9 to 11 days before CD4+ T cells were isolated. As cell numbers allowed, unexposed-donor CD4+ T cells faced SARS-CoV-2 S/N and four cold-coronavirus spikes. About this clone itself: The antigen remains unidentified.

TCRdb keeps only in-frame clones here, not all; method: immunoSEQ multiplex PCR. The sample yields 20,000 to 25,000 clones, around 74% seen once. The V gene's germline CDR1 is MDHEN and CDR2 SYDVKM. CDR3 size: 12 residues. V lost 6 bases and J lost 4, with 9 bases in between. This clonotype originated in a human donor in good health. The source material was CD4+ T cells from PBMCs, cultured in vitro. This chain connects TRBV28 to TRBJ1-2; D is unresolved. In nucleotides, the CDR3 is TGTGCCAGCAGATTGCGCGCCTATGGCTACACCTTC. This codes for CASRLRAYGYTF.